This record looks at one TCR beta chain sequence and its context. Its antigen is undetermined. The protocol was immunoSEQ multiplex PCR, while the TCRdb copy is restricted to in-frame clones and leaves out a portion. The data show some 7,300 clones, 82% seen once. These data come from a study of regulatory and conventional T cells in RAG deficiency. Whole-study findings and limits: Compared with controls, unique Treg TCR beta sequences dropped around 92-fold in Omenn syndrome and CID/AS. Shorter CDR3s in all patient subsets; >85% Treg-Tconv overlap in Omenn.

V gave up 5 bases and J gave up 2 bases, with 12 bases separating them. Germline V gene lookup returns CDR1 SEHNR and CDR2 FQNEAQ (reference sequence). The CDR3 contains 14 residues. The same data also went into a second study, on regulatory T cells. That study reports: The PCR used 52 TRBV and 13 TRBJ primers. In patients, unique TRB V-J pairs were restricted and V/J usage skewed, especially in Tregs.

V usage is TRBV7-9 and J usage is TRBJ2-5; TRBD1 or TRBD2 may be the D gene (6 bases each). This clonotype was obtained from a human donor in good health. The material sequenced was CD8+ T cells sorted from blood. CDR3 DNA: TGTGCCAGCAGCCAGAGGGGGACTCAAGAGACCCAGTACTTC. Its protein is CASSQRGTQETQYF.